This paragraph covers one T cell receptor (beta chain) sequence. What this receptor recognizes is not known. The input lacks base qualities; no much larger clone sits a single base away. V sheds 5 bases and J sheds 0 bases, leaving 14 bases between their ends. The CDR3 runs 17 amino acids, cysteine and phenylalanine included. Here the CDR3 DNA is all that survives: 51 bases in frame from base 1. CDR1 MNHEY and CDR2 SMNVEV were looked up in the germline V gene (reference sequence). Using the deep immunoSEQ assay, multiplex PCR amplified TCR CDR3 regions from genomic DNA. For each cell subset, the extracted genomic DNA was distributed evenly across all wells of several immunoSEQ 96-well plates, and each plate served as one replicate. For sorted subsets, about 200 ng genomic DNA, equal to tens of thousands of T cell genomes, was loaded into each replicate PCR. Purified libraries were measured with a Qubit 3.0 fluorometer, size-checked on a Bioanalyzer 2100, and measured again with the KAPA Library Quantification kit. A separate single-read 150-cycle Illumina NextSeq 550 flow cell was used to sequence each immunoSEQ 96-well plate. On the study's bioinformatics: Because the immunoSEQ output held only junctional sequences and lacked quality scores, the filtering could not match the filtering applied to full-length reads. To assign V/J genes and CDR3, sequences were annotated using PyIR, a Python wrapper for IgBLAST v1.9, with IMGT germline references. Reads were filtered out if the reads had weak V/J assignments (E-value above 1e-6), no CDR3, stop codons, out-of-frame junctions, or ambiguous translated residues. A V3J clonotype was defined by an identical inferred V gene, J gene, and CDR3 amino acid sequence. Percentage overlap between repertoires was calculated by dividing the number of shared unique clonotypes by the size of the smaller repertoire. Richness of each repertoire was evaluated using RTK rarefaction, the Chao1 estimator, and Recon v2.1 estimates of unobserved clonotypes. Generation probabilities were computed with OLGA for all TCRbeta clonotypes obtained by the gDNA method from a few donors. Imported from immuneACCESS, the table was reduced by TCRdb to in-frame sequences with V and J called. These copies leave out some clones; in studies compared against another copy, an unresolved V gene accounts for under half, and the cause of the remainder is not known. The V and J calls and the clone size are those of that table, but D and trimming were determined from the DNA. For this sample the table gives some 2,000,000 clones, of which 85% to 95% were detected only once. The ten biggest clones cover 0.13% of the sample.

The donors were healthy, HIV-negative adults who had no recently reported acute infections or vaccinations. All donors were Caucasian adults living in Nashville, Tennessee, USA. CD4+ T cells were enriched through magnetic negative selection, after which naive cells were positively selected on CD45RA and the remaining negative fraction served as the memory subset. Blood was collected by leukapheresis, and PBMCs were isolated by Ficoll-Histopaque density gradient centrifugation and then cryopreserved in liquid nitrogen vapor phase. Purity and quantity of every magnetically sorted T cell population were checked by analytical flow cytometry. From each sorted fraction, genomic DNA was isolated and quantified by UV absorbance on a Nanodrop 2000c. The data are from a study of shared clonotypes between healthy human individuals (dated by TCRdb to 2020 to 2022). Concerning the study at large: A couple of women and a few men aged 18 to 49 years were included in the cohort. For each donor, CD4 naive and CD4 memory were each run on three plates, CD8 naive on two plates, and CD8 memory on one plate. The study deeply sequenced blood TCR repertoires of five healthy adults to estimate repertoire size and the extent of clonotype sharing between individuals. To increase sequencing depth and limit assay-specific biases, different laboratories used diverse techniques to prepare libraries and sequence TCR repertoires. Leukapheresis yielded between about 0.8 and 9.5 billion PBMCs per donor. General study outcomes and caveats: Pairwise subsampling led to the expectation that sequencing depth would affect the degree of clonotype sharing among donors. Rarefaction of sorted-subset datasets indicated incomplete sequencing despite the large sequencing depth. Compared with non-shared clonotypes, the clonotypes found in all four sorted-subset donors had higher generation probabilities. Estimated clonotype richness was generally larger for naive than for memory subsets. Around 5.4% of naive CD4, 3% to 4% of naive CD8, about 2.5% of memory CD4, and about 0.4% of memory CD8 clonotypes were shared across a few donors. Sampling was limited to blood, and TCR repertoires in tissue likely differ from TCR repertoires in blood. Because the study included a small number of donors, the genetic and exposure-history diversity represented was limited.

This sequence was found in a man aged 18-30 years in good health. This chain joins TRBV27 to TRBJ1-6; TRBD1 is a possible D gene, resting on 6 matching bases. The specimen sequenced was naive CD4+ T cells sorted from blood. The cell subset or site label here, explained by the study, means: CD45RA+ positively selected. The CDR3 has the sequence CASSTRTVSSYNSPLHF. Read as DNA, the sequence is TGTGCCAGCAGTACCCGGACAGTAAGCTCCTATAATTCACCCCTCCACTTT.